The source of this T cell receptor (beta chain) is a study of cytomegalovirus exposure and HLA in healthy donors. Study-level information: Most donors, 70% to 85% of over 300 genotyped, fell in the Caucasian-associated ancestry cluster. General study points: A few V segments could not be told apart, such as TRBV6-2 and TRBV6-3, and were left out. Sequencing likely generated an artifact that appeared as a cluster of highly shared sequence variants. Apart from CMV serostatus, no immune exposure information was available.

The CDR3 is made up of 13 amino acids. V lost 4 bases and J lost 1, with 7 bases in between. Germline CDR1 is SGHNT and CDR2 is YYREEE (reference sequence). About this clone itself: Its antigen is unidentified.

A multiplex PCR was run with 60 Vbeta primers and 13 Jbeta primers. TCRdb keeps only in-frame clones here, not all; method: immunoSEQ multiplex PCR. Of about 96,000 clones in the sample, around 77% were seen once. Sequencing input: PBMCs. This clonotype was sampled from a man over 45 in good health and CMV-seropositive. The rearrangement uses TRBV5-4 and TRBJ2-3; D is undetermined. The CDR3 nucleotides are TGTGCCAGCAGCCCCCCTGGCACAGATACGCAGTATTTT. Protein: CASSPPGTDTQYF.